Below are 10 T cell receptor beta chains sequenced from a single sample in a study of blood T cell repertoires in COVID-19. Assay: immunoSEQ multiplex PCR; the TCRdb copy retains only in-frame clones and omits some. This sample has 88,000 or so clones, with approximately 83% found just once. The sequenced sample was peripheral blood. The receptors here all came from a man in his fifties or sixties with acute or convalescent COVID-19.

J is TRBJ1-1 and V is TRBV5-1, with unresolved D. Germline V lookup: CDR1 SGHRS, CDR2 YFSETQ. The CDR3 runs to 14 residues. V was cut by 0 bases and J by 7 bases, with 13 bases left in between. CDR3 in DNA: TGCGCCAGCAGCTTGGCCGGTAACGGTCGTGAAGCTTTCTTT. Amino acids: CASSLAGNGREAFF.

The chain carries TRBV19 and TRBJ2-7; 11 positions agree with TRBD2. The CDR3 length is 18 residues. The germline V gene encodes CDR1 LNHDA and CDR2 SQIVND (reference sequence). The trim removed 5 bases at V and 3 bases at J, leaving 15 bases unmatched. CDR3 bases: TGTGCCAGTAGTCCCCCGGCCCGGGCTAGCGGGAGGAACTACGAGCAGTACTTC. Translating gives CASSPPARASGRNYEQYF.

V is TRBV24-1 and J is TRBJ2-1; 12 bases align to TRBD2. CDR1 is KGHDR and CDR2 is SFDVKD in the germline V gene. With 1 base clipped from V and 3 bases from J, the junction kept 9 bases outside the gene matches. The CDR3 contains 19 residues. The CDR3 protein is CATSDLGTSGFIGYNEQFF. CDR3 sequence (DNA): TGTGCCACCAGTGATTTAGGGACTAGCGGGTTTATAGGCTACAATGAGCAGTTCTTC.

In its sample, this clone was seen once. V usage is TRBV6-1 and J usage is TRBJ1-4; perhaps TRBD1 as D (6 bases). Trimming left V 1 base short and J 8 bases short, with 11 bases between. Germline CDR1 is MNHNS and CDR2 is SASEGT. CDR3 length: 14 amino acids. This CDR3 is CASSEGGGGEKLFF. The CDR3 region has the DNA TGTGCCAGCAGTGAAGGAGGGGGTGGGGAAAAACTGTTTTTT.

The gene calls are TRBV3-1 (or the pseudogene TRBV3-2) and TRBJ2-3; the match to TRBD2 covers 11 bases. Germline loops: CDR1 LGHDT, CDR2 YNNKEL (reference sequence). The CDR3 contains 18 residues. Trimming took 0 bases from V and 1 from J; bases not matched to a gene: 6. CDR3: CASSQEGSGRAGTDTQYF. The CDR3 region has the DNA TGTGCCAGCAGCCAAGAAGGTAGCGGGAGGGCCGGCACAGATACGCAGTATTTT.

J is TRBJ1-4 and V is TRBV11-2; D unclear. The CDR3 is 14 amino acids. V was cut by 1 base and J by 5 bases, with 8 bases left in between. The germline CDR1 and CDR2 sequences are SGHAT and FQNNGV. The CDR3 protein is CASSLGHGNEKLFF. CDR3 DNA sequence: TGTGCCAGCAGCTTAGGGCACGGGAATGAAAAACTGTTTTTT.

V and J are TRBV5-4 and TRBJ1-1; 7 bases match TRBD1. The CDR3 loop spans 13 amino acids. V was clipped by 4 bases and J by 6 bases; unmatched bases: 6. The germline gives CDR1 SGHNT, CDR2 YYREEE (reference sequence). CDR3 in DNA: TGTGCCAGCAGCGAGACAGGGATCGCTGAAGCTTTCTTT. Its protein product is CASSETGIAEAFF.

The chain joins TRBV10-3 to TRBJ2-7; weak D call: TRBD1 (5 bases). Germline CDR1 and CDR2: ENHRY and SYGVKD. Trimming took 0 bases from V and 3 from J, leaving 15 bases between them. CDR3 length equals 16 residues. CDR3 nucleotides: TGTGCCATCAGTGAGTCGGGAAGGGGAATAGGCTACGAGCAGTACTTC. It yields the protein CAISESGRGIGYEQYF.

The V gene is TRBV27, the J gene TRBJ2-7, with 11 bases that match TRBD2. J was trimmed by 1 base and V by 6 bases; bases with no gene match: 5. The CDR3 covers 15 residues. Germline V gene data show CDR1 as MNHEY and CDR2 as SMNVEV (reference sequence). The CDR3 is CASSRSGRDSYEQYF. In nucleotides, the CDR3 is TGTGCCAGCAGCCGTAGCGGGAGGGATTCCTACGAGCAGTACTTC.

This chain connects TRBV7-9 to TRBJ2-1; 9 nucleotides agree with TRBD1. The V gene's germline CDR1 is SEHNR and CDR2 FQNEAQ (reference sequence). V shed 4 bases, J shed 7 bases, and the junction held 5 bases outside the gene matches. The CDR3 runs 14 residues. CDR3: CASSSGTGKNEQFF. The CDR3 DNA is TGTGCCAGCAGCTCCGGGACAGGGAAAAATGAGCAGTTCTTC.